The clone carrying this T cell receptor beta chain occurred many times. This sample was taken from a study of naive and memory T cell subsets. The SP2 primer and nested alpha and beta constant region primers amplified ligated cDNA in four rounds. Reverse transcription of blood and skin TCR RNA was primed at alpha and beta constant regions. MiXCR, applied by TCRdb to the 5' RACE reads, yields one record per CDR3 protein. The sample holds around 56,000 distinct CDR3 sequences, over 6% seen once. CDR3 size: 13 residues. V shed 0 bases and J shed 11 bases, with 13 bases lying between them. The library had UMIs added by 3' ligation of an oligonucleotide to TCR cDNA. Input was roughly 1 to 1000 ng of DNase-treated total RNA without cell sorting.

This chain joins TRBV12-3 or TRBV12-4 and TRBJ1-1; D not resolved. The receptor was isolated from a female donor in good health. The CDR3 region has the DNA TGTGCCAGCAGTTTAGCCGGGCCCTCACTTGCTTTCTTT. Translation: CASSLAGPSLAFF.